These 5 T cell receptor beta chains share one sample of origin, sequenced in a study of patients and donors after allogeneic stem cell transplantation. TCRdb redid the calling of the RT-PCR reads with MiXCR, one entry per CDR3 protein. The sample consists of around 31,000 distinct CDR3 sequences, approximately 7% of them appearing once. The sequenced sample consisted of blood, either unsorted or a sorted T cell fraction (not recorded which). The receptors were gathered from a human donor who was either an allogeneic HSCT recipient or a stem cell or donor lymphocyte infusion donor (not recorded which). It is not recorded whose cells these are; they may come from a transplant donor.

This clonotype was counted at least ten times. The chain combines TRBV2 with TRBJ2-3; 15 nucleotides match TRBD2. With 5 bases clipped from V and 0 bases from J, the junction kept 6 bases outside the gene matches. The CDR3 spans 18 residues. Germline CDR1 reads SNHLY; CDR2 reads FYNNEI. The CDR3 coding sequence is TGTGCCAGCAGTACTGGACTAGCGGGAGGGTCTAGCACAGATACGCAGTATTTT. Translated, it gives CASSTGLAGGSSTDTQYF.

By sample fraction, this clonotype is medium-sized. This rearrangement joins TRBV6-2 or TRBV6-3 to TRBJ1-5; D perhaps matches TRBD1 (6 bases). The CDR3 runs 13 residues. Germline assignment: CDR1 MNHEY and CDR2 SVGEGT. Trimming pared 9 bases from V and 1 base from J, leaving 10 bases between. DNA for the CDR3: TGTGCCAGTCAACAGGGAAGCAATCAGCCCCAGCATTTT. Its translation is CASQQGSNQPQHF.

This clonotype appeared many times. The chain has TRBV5-1 and TRBJ2-1, with TRBD1 identical over 10 bases. CDR3 size: 15 residues. Germline V gives CDR1 SGHRS, CDR2 YFSETQ. V was clipped by 4 bases and J by 2 bases; unmatched bases: 3. The CDR3 region has the DNA TGCGCCAGCAGCGAAGGGACAGGGGCCTACAATGAGCAGTTCTTC. Its protein product is CASSEGTGAYNEQFF.

This clonotype was seen many times. V usage is TRBV20-1 and J usage is TRBJ1-4; weak D call: TRBD1 (6 bases). The ends were cut back, 5 bases at V and 6 bases at J, with 10 bases in the middle. CDR3 size: 12 residues. Germline V gives CDR1 DFQATT, CDR2 SNEGSKA (reference sequence). CDR3 amino acids: CSAHRQDEKLFF. The CDR3 DNA reads as TGCAGTGCTCACCGACAGGATGAAAAACTGTTTTTT.

In its sample, this clonotype was seen many times. The rearrangement uses TRBV6-2 or TRBV6-3 and TRBJ2-7, with D unresolved. Germline lookup yields CDR1 MNHEY and CDR2 SVGEGT. Trimming removed 4 bases at V and 3 bases at J, with 4 bases between. This CDR3 has 11 residues. This CDR3 reads CASSWFYEQYF. The CDR3 nucleotides read TGTGCCAGCAGTTGGTTCTACGAGCAGTACTTC.